Below, 13 T cell receptor beta chains from the same sample are listed, as sequenced in a study of T cell repertoires in cytomegalovirus infection. No cognate antigen is known for these TCRs. MiXCR, applied by TCRdb to the reads, yields one record per CDR3 protein. Here the sample spans approximately 910,000 distinct CDR3 sequences, around 32% being singletons. Material: cultured CD8+ T cells from PBMCs, obtained from culture after CMV antigen stimulation. Receptors originate from a human donor in good health (CMV status not recorded). Some clones in this sample may be carry-over from other donors' samples.

On this clonotype: A read error may account for a junction end that differs from germline. V is TRBV7-9 and J is TRBJ2-1, with 7 bases fitting TRBD1. This CDR3 is 15 amino acids long. The germline V gene encodes CDR1 SEHNR and CDR2 FQNEAQ (reference sequence). As DNA, the CDR3 is TGTGTCAGCAGTTTCGACAGGGACGGGTATCATGAGCAGTTCTTC. Translation: CVSSFDRDGYHEQFF.

This clonotype came up many times. This chain uses TRBV12-5 with TRBJ2-5, with D unclear. Germline V gene lookup returns CDR1 LGHNT and CDR2 FRNRAP. The CDR3 covers 15 residues. The V gene lost 7 bases and the J gene lost 6 bases, with 21 bases spanning the gap. CDR3 sequence (DNA): TGTGCTAGTGTTAGGGAAGGTACAATTACTAAGACCCAGTACTTC. Translated, it gives CASVREGTITKTQYF.

This clonotype was observed at least ten times. The V gene is TRBV6-1, the J gene TRBJ2-5; D unresolved. This CDR3 has 13 residues. The germline V gene encodes CDR1 MNHNS and CDR2 SASEGT. V shed 5 bases and J shed 5 bases, with 12 bases lying between them. CDR3 bases: TGTGCCAGCAGTATTTCCCCGGTGGAGACCCAGTACTTC. Translation: CASSISPVETQYF.

Comments on this clonotype: One end of the junction fails to match germline, which may point to a read error. J is TRBJ1-1 and V is TRBV5-1; D remains ambiguous. Looked up from germline, CDR1 is SGHRS and CDR2 is YFSETQ. The CDR3 consists of 11 residues. DNA of the CDR3: TGTGTCAGCAGCATCGGGACTGAAGCTTTCTTT. Its protein is CVSSIGTEAFF.

Concerning this clonotype itself: A much larger clone differs from this one at a single base, so this may be a read error. The genes are TRBV7-9 and TRBJ2-2; weak D call: TRBD1 (6 bases). The CDR3 contains 16 residues. Germline V gene sequence: CDR1 SEHNR, CDR2 FQNEAQ (reference sequence). With 4 bases removed from V and 0 bases from J, the gap between germline ends came to 12 bases. The CDR3 bases are TGTGCCAGCAGCTCCGGACAGTCACCGAACACCGGGGAGCTGTTTTTT. Amino acids: CASSSGQSPNTGELFF. The whole variable domain, remainder taken from reference TRBV7-9 and TRBJ2-2, is DTGVSQNPRHKITKRGQNVTFRCDPISEHNRLYWYRQTLGQGPEFLTYFQNEAQLEKSRLLSDRFSAERPKGSFSTLEIQRTEQGDSAMYLCASSSGQSPNTGELFFGEGSRLTVL.

The rearrangement uses TRBV6-2 or TRBV6-3 and TRBJ1-2; weak D call: TRBD1 (5 bases). The CDR3 has 15 amino acids. Germline V gene lookup returns CDR1 MNHEY and CDR2 SVGEGT. V was pared by 8 bases and J by 4 bases, with 20 bases between. Written as DNA, the CDR3 is TGTGCCAGCGCGGAGGGGACGGCCGTCGTCTATGGCTACACCTTC. Its protein is CASAEGTAVVYGYTF.

The chain recombines TRBV10-2 with TRBJ2-2, with TRBD2 identical over 7 bases. This CDR3 spans 16 amino acids. With V trimmed by 11 bases and J by 7 bases, 19 bases remained unmatched. The germline V gene has CDR1 WSHSY and CDR2 SAAADI. The CDR3 protein is CAGSSSSPWGGGELFF. The CDR3 DNA reads as TGCGCCGGATCTTCGTCTAGCCCATGGGGGGGCGGGGAGCTGTTTTTT.

J is TRBJ2-7 and V is TRBV27; D ambiguous. The CDR3 runs to 15 residues. V was trimmed by 0 bases and J by 5 bases, leaving 14 bases between them. The germline V gene encodes CDR1 MNHEY and CDR2 SMNVEV (reference sequence). Here the CDR3 DNA reads TGTGCCAGCAGTTTATCGGTTCCAGGATTTAACGAGCAGTACTTC. This sequence encodes CASSLSVPGFNEQYF.

This clonotype was observed at least ten times. This chain connects TRBV19 to TRBJ2-3; 10 nucleotides agree with TRBD2. The J segment lost 3 bases and the V segment lost 4 bases, leaving 13 bases of the junction unmatched. Per the germline V gene, CDR1 is LNHDA and CDR2 is SQIVND (reference sequence). The CDR3 runs to 18 residues. CDR3 protein: CASSRRKSSGGGTDTQYF. The CDR3 DNA reads as TGTGCCAGTAGTAGGAGAAAGTCTAGCGGGGGTGGGACAGATACGCAGTATTTT.

The genes are TRBV7-9 and TRBJ2-1, with D possibly being TRBD1 (5 bases). The CDR3 is made up of 18 amino acids. Trimming stripped 2 bases from V and 5 bases from J, with 22 bases between. Looked up from germline, CDR1 is SEHNR and CDR2 is FQNEAQ (reference sequence). The CDR3 region is CASSLRPPRQKFNNEQFF. The CDR3 coding sequence is TGTGCCAGCAGCTTAAGGCCACCGAGACAGAAGTTTAACAATGAGCAGTTCTTC.

The chain employs TRBV6-2 or TRBV6-3 and TRBJ2-5, with 7 positions matching TRBD1. In germline, CDR1 is MNHEY, CDR2 SVGEGT. Trimming at V came to 2 bases and at J to 3 bases, leaving 15 bases not matched to a gene. The length of the CDR3 is 18 residues. The CDR3 is CASSYMAGGARLKETQYF. For the CDR3, the DNA is TGTGCCAGCAGTTACATGGCAGGGGGTGCCCGTCTCAAAGAGACCCAGTACTTC.

This clonotype has just a few counts. Here the CDR3 DNA reads TGTGCCAGCAGCGGAAGTTCGGGCTTCACTGAAGCTTTCTTT. As protein: CASSGSSGFTEAFF. This chain uses TRBV9 with TRBJ1-1; D remains unclear. V was trimmed by 3 bases and J by 4 bases, leaving 13 bases between them. This CDR3 comprises 14 residues. The germline V gene has CDR1 SGDLS and CDR2 YYNGEE.

This clonotype was picked up a small number of times. This chain uses TRBV7-9 with TRBJ2-7; TRBD2 might be the D (5 bases). V was trimmed by 5 bases and J by 5 bases, leaving 16 bases between them. Per the germline V gene, CDR1 is SEHNR and CDR2 is FQNEAQ (reference sequence). The CDR3 is 14 residues long. The CDR3 nucleotides are TGTGCCAGCAGCCCCGGCGGGTATTATGACGAGCAGTACGTC. This encodes CASSPGGYYDEQYV.